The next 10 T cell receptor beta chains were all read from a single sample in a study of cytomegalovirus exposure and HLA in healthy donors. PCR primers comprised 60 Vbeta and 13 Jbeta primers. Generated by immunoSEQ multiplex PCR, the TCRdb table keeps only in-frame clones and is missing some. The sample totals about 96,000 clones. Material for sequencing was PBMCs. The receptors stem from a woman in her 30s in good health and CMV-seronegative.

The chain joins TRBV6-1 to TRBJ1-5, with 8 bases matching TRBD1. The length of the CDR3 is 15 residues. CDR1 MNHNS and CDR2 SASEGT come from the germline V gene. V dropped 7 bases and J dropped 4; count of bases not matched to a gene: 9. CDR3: CASILDRGGNQPQHF. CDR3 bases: TGTGCCAGCATCCTAGACAGGGGAGGGAATCAGCCCCAGCATTTT.

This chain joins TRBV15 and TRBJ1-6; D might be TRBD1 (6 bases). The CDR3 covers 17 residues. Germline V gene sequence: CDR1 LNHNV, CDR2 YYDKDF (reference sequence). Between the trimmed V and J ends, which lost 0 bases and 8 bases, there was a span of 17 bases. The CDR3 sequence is CATSRDLGGDGDSPLHF. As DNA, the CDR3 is TGTGCCACCAGCAGAGATCTAGGGGGGGACGGGGATTCACCCCTCCACTTT.

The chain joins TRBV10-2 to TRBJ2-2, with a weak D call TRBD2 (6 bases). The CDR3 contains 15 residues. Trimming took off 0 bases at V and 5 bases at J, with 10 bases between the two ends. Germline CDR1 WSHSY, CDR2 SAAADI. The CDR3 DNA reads TGCGCCAGCAGTGAGTCATCGGGAGCGACCGGGGAGCTGTTTTTT. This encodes CASSESSGATGELFF.

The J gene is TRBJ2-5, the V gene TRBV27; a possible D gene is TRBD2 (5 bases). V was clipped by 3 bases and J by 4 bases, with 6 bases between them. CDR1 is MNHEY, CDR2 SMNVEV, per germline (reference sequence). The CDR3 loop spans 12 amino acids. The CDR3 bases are TGTGCCAGCAGTTTTGGGAGAGAGACCCAGTACTTC. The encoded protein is CASSFGRETQYF.

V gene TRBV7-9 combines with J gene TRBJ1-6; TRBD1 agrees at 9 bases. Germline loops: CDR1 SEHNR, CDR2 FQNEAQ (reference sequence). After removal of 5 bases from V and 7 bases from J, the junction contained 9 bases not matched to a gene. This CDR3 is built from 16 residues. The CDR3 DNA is TGTGCCAGCAGCCTTCTGCGGACAGGGGAGAATTCACCCCTCCACTTT. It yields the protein CASSLLRTGENSPLHF.

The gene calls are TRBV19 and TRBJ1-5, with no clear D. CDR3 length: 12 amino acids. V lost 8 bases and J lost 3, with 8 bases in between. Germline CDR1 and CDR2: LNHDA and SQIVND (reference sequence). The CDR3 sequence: CASRGINQPQHF. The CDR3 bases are TGTGCCAGTCGGGGAATCAATCAGCCCCAGCATTTT.

CDR3 nucleotide sequence: TGCGCCAGCAGCAGAACAGGGGGCGGCTACAATGAGCAGTTCTTC. The encoded protein is CASSRTGGGYNEQFF. The chain is built from TRBV5-1 and TRBJ2-1, with 9 bases fitting TRBD1. Germline trimming cut 4 bases from V and 3 bases from J; bases unmatched to any gene: 5. The CDR3 has 15 amino acids. The germline V gene has CDR1 SGHRS and CDR2 YFSETQ.

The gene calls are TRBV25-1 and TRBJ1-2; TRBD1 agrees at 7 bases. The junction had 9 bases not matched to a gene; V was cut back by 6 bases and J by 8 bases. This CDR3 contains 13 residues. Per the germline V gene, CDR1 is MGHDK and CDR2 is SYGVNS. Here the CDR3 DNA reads TGTGCCAGCAGCCCCGGACAGGTCGACGGCTACACCTTC. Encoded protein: CASSPGQVDGYTF.

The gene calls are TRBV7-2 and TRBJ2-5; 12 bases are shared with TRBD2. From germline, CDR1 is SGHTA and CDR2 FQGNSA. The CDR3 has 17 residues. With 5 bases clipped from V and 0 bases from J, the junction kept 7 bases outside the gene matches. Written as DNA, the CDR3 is TGTGCCAGCAGCATCACTAGCGGGGGGCCCTACCAAGAGACCCAGTACTTC. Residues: CASSITSGGPYQETQYF.

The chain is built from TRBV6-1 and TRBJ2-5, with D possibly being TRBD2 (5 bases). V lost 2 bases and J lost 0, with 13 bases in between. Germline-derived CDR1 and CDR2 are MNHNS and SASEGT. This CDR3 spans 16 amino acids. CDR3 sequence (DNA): TGTGCCAGCAGTGAACGGAGGCGCTCGTACCAAGAGACCCAGTACTTC. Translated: CASSERRRSYQETQYF.